Each of the 14 T cell receptor beta chains below was sequenced from the same sample in a study of glioma-infiltrating T cells. Using RNA template, CDR3s of TCR alpha and beta were amplified with iRepertoire arm-PCR. TCRdb re-analysed the multiplex PCR reads in MiXCR, keeping a single row per CDR3 protein. The sample includes approximately 1,100 distinct CDR3 sequences, roughly 27% of them seen just once. The sample comprised glioma tissue, nonneoplastic brain tissue, or PBMCs (not recorded which). These TCRs come from a human donor with low-grade glioma or glioblastoma, undergoing nonglioma brain surgery, or in good health (not recorded which).

As regards this clonotype: With the library built for alpha chains, this beta chain is off target and its frequency is not meaningful. The chain links TRBV3-1 to TRBJ1-2, with D possibly TRBD1 on 5 matching bases. With 1 base removed from V and 7 bases from J, the gap between germline ends came to 13 bases. CDR3 length: 14 amino acids. CDR1 is LGHDT and CDR2 is YNNKEL in the germline V gene (reference sequence). CDR3 amino acids: CASSQGQTVGGYTF. The CDR3 region has the DNA TGTGCCAGCAGCCAAGGACAGACAGTAGGTGGCTACACCTTC. Full variable domain (outside the CDR3, taken from reference TRBV3-1 and TRBJ1-2): DTAVSQTPKYLVTQMGNDKSIKCEQNLGHDTMYWYKQDSKKFLKIMFSYNNKELIINETVPNRFSPKSPDKAHLNLHINSLELGDSAVYFCASSQGQTVGGYTFGSGTRLTVV.

With respect to this clonotype: Within a library made for alpha chains, this beta chain is off target, and its count is uninformative. CDR3 sequence reads: CASSLAVASGKDEQFF. DNA for the CDR3: TGTGCCAGCAGCTTAGCGGTGGCTAGCGGGAAAGATGAGCAGTTCTTC. The chain employs TRBV7-2 and TRBJ2-1; TRBD2 aligns across 9 bases. Germline-derived CDR1 and CDR2 are SGHTA and FQGNSA. The junction had 8 bases not matched to a gene; V was cut back by 0 bases and J by 8 bases. The CDR3 runs 16 residues.

This clonotype was detected a few times. One end of the junction is discordant with germline, which a read error may explain. This beta chain was picked up by a library intended for alpha chains and is off target, so its count carries little meaning. The chain is built from TRBV27 and TRBJ2-1; TRBD2 is a possible D gene (6 bases). Per germline, CDR1 MNHEY and CDR2 SMNVEV (reference sequence). The CDR3 runs 16 residues. The CDR3 spells CASSRPGSIRYNEQFF. As DNA, the CDR3 is TGCGCCAGCAGTCGTCCCGGGAGTATAAGGTACAATGAGCAGTTCTTC.

Turning to this clonotype: The size of this beta chain means little, since it is a stray read in a library made for alpha chains. This rearrangement joins TRBV28 to TRBJ2-7; 7 bases are shared with TRBD1. From germline, CDR1 is MDHEN and CDR2 SYDVKM. V lost 0 bases, J lost 3 bases, and 5 bases stayed unmatched. CDR3 length: 15 residues. The CDR3 is CASSLWGQQLYEQYF. The CDR3 DNA follows: TGTGCCAGCAGTTTATGGGGACAGCAACTCTACGAGCAGTACTTC.

This clonotype has more than one count but fewer than ten. This beta chain slipped into a library made for alpha chains as a stray read, so its size is not meaningful. The chain couples TRBV14 to TRBJ1-3; D not certain. Trimming cost V 2 bases and J 0 bases, with 5 bases left between them. In germline, CDR1 is SGHDN, CDR2 FVKESK. The CDR3 sequence is 14 residues long. CDR3 bases: TGTGCCAGCAGCCAATCCCGCTCTGGAAACACCATATATTTT. It specifies CASSQSRSGNTIYF. The full variable domain, its missing parts supplied by reference TRBV14 and TRBJ1-3, is EAGVTQFPSHSVIEKGQTVTLRCDPISGHDNLYWYRRVMGKEIKFLLHFVKESKQDESGMPNNRFLAERTGGTYSTLKVQPAELEDSGVYFCASSQSRSGNTIYFGEGSWLTVV.

With regard to this clonotype: A library prepared for alpha chains yielded this beta chain as an off-target read; its size is of little meaning. The rearrangement joins TRBV27 to TRBJ1-2; 12 positions match TRBD1. The V and J ends lost 5 bases and 8 bases, in that order; junction bases with no gene match: 6. CDR1 is MNHEY, CDR2 SMNVEV, per germline (reference sequence). The length of the CDR3 is 14 residues. The CDR3 sequence: CASSISGTGGGYTF. The CDR3 DNA reads as TGTGCCAGCAGTATCAGCGGGACAGGGGGCGGCTACACCTTC.

A word on this clonotype: The library was built for alpha chains, so this beta chain is an off-target read and its size means little. The rearrangement joins TRBV20-1 to TRBJ1-1; 9 bases line up with TRBD1. Germline V gives CDR1 DFQATT, CDR2 SNEGSKA (reference sequence). With V trimmed by 5 bases and J by 3 bases, 7 bases remained unmatched. The CDR3 extends over 14 amino acids. The CDR3 protein is CSAGTGRGDTEAFF. The CDR3, as DNA: TGCAGTGCTGGGACAGGGAGAGGCGACACTGAAGCTTTCTTT.

This clonotype is large within its sample. The library was prepared for alpha chains; this beta chain is a stray read, so its frequency means little. The V call is TRBV6-1, the J call TRBJ2-2; a possible D gene is TRBD1 (6 bases). Trimming pared 5 bases from V and 5 bases from J, leaving 9 bases between. CDR3 length: 13 residues. Germline CDR1 reads MNHNS; CDR2 reads SASEGT. The CDR3 here is CASSFQGTGELFF. CDR3 sequence (DNA): TGTGCCAGCAGTTTCCAGGGGACCGGGGAGCTGTTTTTT.

As for this clonotype: A much more abundant neighbour one base away suggests this may be a read error. In a library made to pick up alpha chains, this beta chain is a stray read with a size that means little. V and J are TRBV20-1 and TRBJ2-3; TRBD2 matches at 9 bases. The CDR3 length is 16 residues. In germline, CDR1 is DFQATT, CDR2 SNEGSKA (reference sequence). J lost 2 bases, V lost 6 bases, and 12 bases had no gene match. The CDR3 coding sequence is TGCAGTGCCTTACCACTAGCGGGCCAAGTCACAGATACGCAGTATTTT. It specifies CSALPLAGQVTDTQYF.

This clonotype turned up a few times. This beta chain came through as a stray read in a library set up for alpha chains, and its size says little. CDR3 sequence (DNA): TGTGCCAGCAGTGAAGCGAAGGGGAACTATGGCTACACCTTC. This gives the protein CASSEAKGNYGYTF. The V call is TRBV6-1, the J call TRBJ1-2; tentatively, D is TRBD1 (5 bases). V gave up 0 bases and J gave up 2 bases, with 7 bases separating them. Germline V gives CDR1 MNHNS, CDR2 SASEGT. The CDR3 sequence is 14 residues long.

Regarding this clonotype: The library was prepared for alpha chains; this beta chain is a stray read, so its frequency means little. The chain's CDR3 is CASSYDPGFNIGYTF. The CDR3 DNA reads as TGTGCCAGCAGTTACGACCCGGGGTTTAATATTGGCTACACCTTC. The chain has TRBV6-6 and TRBJ1-2, with D unclear. CDR1 and CDR2 from the germline V gene are MNHNY and SVGAGI (reference sequence). The V gene lost 2 bases and the J gene lost 7 bases, with 17 bases spanning the gap. The length of the CDR3 is 15 residues.

Concerning this clonotype itself: For a library built for alpha chains, this beta chain is a stray read; little rests on its size. V usage is TRBV20-1 and J usage is TRBJ2-5; D call uncertain. The V gene's germline CDR1 is DFQATT and CDR2 SNEGSKA (reference sequence). CDR3 size: 11 residues. Between the trimmed V and J ends, which lost 0 bases and 5 bases, there was a span of 4 bases. The CDR3, as DNA: TGCAGTGCTAGAGATGTGGAGACCCAGTACTTC. This translates into CSARDVETQYF.

This clonotype has only a few counts. A library made for alpha chains picked up this beta chain off target, so its size means little. The chain combines TRBV20-1 with TRBJ2-5; 9 bases are a match to TRBD2. The CDR3 sequence is 15 residues long. Looked up from germline, CDR1 is DFQATT and CDR2 is SNEGSKA (reference sequence). After removal of 0 bases from V and 4 bases from J, the junction contained 6 bases not matched to a gene. CDR3 region: CSARDMGLAPETQYF. The CDR3 region has the DNA TGCAGTGCTAGAGATATGGGACTAGCCCCAGAGACCCAGTACTTC.

This clonotype was seen only a few times. A library prepared for alpha chains yielded this beta chain as an off-target read; its size is of little meaning. The rearrangement uses TRBV11-2 and TRBJ2-3; 7 positions match TRBD1. V shed 5 bases and J 2 bases; nucleotides not matched to a gene: 7. Germline CDR1 is SGHAT and CDR2 is FQNNGV. This CDR3 is 15 amino acids long. The CDR3 DNA sequence: TGTGCCAGCAGCACACGCACAGGGGACACAGATACGCAGTATTTT. Amino acid sequence: CASSTRTGDTDTQYF.